This T cell receptor (beta chain) is drawn from a study of technical replicates of blood from several donors. Assay: immunoSEQ multiplex PCR; the TCRdb copy retains only in-frame clones and omits some. The sample contains 70,000 to 85,000 clones, 92% of which appear only once. The CDR3 spans 16 residues. The V end was cut by 5 bases, the J end by 4 bases, with 21 bases between. CDR1 is MNHEY, CDR2 SMNVEV, per germline (reference sequence). The sample taken for sequencing was T cells isolated from PBMCs. This sequence originates from a human donor in good health. The rearrangement links TRBV27 to TRBJ2-7; the D gene is possibly TRBD2 (6 bases). The CDR3 reads CASSPSLSWTKYEQYF. CDR3 DNA sequence: TGTGCCAGCAGTCCCAGCCTATCTTGGACTAAATACGAGCAGTACTTC.